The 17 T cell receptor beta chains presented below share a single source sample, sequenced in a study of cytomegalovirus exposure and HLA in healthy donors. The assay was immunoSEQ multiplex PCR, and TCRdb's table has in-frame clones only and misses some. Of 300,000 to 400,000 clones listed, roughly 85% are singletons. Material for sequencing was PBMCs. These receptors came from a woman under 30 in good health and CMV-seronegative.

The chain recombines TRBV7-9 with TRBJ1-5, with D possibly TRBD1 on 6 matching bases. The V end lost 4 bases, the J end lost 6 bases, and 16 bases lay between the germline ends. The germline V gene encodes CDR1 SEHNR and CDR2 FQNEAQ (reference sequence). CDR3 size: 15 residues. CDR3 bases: TGTGCCAGCAGCTACGGGCGGCAGGGGACTCAGCCCCAGCATTTT. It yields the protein CASSYGRQGTQPQHF.

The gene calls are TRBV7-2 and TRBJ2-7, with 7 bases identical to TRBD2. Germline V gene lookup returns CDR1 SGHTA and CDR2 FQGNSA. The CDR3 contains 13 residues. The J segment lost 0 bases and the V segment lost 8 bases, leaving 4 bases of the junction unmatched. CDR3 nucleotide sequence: TGTGCCAGCGGGGGGGGGACCTCCTACGAGCAGTACTTC. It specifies CASGGGTSYEQYF.

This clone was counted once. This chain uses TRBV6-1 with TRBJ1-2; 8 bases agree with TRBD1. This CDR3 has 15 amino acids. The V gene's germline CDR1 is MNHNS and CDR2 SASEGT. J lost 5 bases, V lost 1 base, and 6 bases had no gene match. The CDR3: CASSEEDRAVYGYTF. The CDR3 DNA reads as TGTGCCAGCAGTGAAGAGGACAGGGCTGTTTATGGCTACACCTTC.

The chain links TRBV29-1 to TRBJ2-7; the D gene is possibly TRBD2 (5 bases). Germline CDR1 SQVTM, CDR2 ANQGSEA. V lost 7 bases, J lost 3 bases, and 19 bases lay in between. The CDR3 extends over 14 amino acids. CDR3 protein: CSGEPGFPSYEQYF. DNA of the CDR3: TGCAGCGGCGAACCGGGGTTTCCCAGCTACGAGCAGTACTTC.

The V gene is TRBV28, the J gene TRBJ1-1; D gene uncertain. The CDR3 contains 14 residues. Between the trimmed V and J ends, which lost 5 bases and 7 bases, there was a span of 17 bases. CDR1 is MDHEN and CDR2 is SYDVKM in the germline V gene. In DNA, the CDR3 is TGTGCCAGCAGTCCCCCCGAGCGGGAGGGTGAAGCTTTCTTT. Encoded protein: CASSPPEREGEAFF.

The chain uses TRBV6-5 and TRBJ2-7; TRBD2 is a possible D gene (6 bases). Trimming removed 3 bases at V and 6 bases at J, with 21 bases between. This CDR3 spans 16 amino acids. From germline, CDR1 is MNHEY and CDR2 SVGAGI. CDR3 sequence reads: CASSYSIGGIMAEQYF. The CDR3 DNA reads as TGTGCCAGCAGTTATTCCATAGGCGGGATCATGGCCGAGCAGTACTTC.

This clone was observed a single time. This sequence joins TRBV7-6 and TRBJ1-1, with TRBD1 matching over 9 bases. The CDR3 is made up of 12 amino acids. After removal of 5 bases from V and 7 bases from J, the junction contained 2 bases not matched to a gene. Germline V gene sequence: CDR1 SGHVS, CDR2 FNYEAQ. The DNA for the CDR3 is TGTGCCAGCAGCCCGGACAGGGGTGAAGCTTTCTTT. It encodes CASSPDRGEAFF.

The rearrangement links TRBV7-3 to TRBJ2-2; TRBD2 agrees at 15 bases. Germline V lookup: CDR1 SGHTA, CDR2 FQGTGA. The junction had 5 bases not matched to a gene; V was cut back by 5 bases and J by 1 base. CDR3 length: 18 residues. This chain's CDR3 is CASSPQGLAGGNTGELFF. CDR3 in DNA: TGTGCCAGCAGCCCACAGGGACTAGCGGGAGGGAACACCGGGGAGCTGTTTTTT.

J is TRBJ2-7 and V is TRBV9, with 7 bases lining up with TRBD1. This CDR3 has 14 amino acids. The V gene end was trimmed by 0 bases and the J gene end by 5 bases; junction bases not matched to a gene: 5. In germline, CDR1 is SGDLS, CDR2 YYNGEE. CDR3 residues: CASSVGQGNHEQYF. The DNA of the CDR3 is TGTGCCAGCAGCGTAGGACAGGGTAACCACGAGCAGTACTTC.

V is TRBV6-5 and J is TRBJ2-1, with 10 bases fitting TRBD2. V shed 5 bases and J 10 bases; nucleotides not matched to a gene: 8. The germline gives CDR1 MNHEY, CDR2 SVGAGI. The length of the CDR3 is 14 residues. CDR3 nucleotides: TGTGCCAGCAGTCCGCCTAGCGGGGGAAAAGAGCAGTTCTTC. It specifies CASSPPSGGKEQFF.

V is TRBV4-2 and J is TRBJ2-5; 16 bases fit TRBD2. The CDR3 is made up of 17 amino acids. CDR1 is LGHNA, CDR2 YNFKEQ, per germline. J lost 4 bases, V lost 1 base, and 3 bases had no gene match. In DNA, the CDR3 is TGTGCCAGCAGCCAAGCTGGGACTAGCGGGGGGGTAGAGACCCAGTACTTC. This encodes CASSQAGTSGGVETQYF.

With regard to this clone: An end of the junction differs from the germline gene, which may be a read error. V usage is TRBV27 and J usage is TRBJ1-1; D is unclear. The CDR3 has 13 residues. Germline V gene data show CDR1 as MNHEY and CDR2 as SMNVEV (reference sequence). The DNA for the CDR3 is TGTGCCAGCAGTTTCAACGGGAACGCTGAAGCTTTCTTT. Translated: CASSFNGNAEAFF.

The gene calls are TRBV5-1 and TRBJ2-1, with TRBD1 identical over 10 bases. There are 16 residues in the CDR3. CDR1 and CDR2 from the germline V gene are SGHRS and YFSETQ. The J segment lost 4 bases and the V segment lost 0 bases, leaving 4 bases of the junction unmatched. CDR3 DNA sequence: TGCGCCAGCAGCTTGGTGTGGGACAGGGGTTACAATGAGCAGTTCTTC. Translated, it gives CASSLVWDRGYNEQFF. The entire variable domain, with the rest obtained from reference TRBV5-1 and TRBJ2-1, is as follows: KAGVTQTPRYLIKTRGQQVTLSCSPISGHRSVSWYQQTPGQGLQFLFEYFSETQRNKGNFPGRFSGRQFSNSRSEMNVSTLELGDSALYLCASSLVWDRGYNEQFFGPGTRLTVL.

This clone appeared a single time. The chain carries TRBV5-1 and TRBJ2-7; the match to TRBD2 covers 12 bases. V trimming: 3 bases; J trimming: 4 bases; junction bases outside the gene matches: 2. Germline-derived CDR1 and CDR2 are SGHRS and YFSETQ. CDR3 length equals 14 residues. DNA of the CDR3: TGCGCCAGCAGCTCCGGACTAGCGGGGTACGAGCAGTACTTC. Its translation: CASSSGLAGYEQYF.

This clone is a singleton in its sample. The CDR3 region is CASSVGQVYSGANVLTF. The CDR3 DNA reads TGTGCCAGCAGTGTCGGACAGGTTTACTCTGGGGCCAACGTCCTGACTTTC. The chain couples TRBV2 to TRBJ2-6; TRBD1 agrees at 7 bases. Germline CDR1 is SNHLY and CDR2 is FYNNEI. Losses at the gene ends were 4 bases for V and 0 bases for J; bases not matched to a gene: 6. The CDR3 spans 17 residues.

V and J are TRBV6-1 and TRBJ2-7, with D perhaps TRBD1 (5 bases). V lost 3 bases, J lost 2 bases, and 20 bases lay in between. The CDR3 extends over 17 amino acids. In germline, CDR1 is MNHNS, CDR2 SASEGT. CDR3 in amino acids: CASSDQGYLLDTYEQYF. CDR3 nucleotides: TGTGCCAGCAGTGATCAAGGGTACTTGCTGGACACCTACGAGCAGTACTTC.

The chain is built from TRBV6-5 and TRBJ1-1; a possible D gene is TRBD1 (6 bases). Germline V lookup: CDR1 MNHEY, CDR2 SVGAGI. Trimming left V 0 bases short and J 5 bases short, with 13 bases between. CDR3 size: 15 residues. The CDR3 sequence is CASSYSRSQGTEAFF. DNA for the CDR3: TGTGCCAGCAGTTACTCAAGGTCCCAGGGGACTGAAGCTTTCTTT.